Listed below are T cell receptor beta chains from one sample, sequenced in a study of regulatory T cells in long-lasting Graves disease. TCRdb re-derived calls from the multiplex PCR reads in MiXCR, one entry per CDR3 protein. The profile shows some 600,000 distinct CDR3 sequences, 16% of them singletons. The data were also submitted as part of a second study, on T cells in Graves' hyperthyroidism and ophthalmopathy.

Sequencing used peripheral blood mononuclear cells (PBMCs), obtained at new diagnosis, from a patient treated with antithyroid drugs. Source of these receptors: a man younger than 35 with Graves disease. Each CDR3 is given with its conserved first and last residue. Fields, in order: D gene, J gene, V gene, clone size, CDR3 DNA, CDR3 protein. The D gene is left open where the match is weak. Clone size is stated in some rows and not others, as once, few, many or a class when expanded.

TRBD2,TRBJ2-3,TRBV11-3,many,TGTGCCAGCAGCCAAATAGGCGGGAGTACGCAGTATTTT,CASSQIGGSTQYF
TRBD2,TRBJ2-7,TRBV7-9,few,TGTGCCAGCAGCTTAGTGCATCTAGCGGGCTCTCAAGAGCAGTACTTC,CASSLVHLAGSQEQYF
TRBD2,TRBJ2-1,TRBV12-3/TRBV12-4,many,TGTGCCAGCAGTTCCTTGCTAGCGGGTGAGCAGTTCTTC,CASSSLLAGEQFF
.,TRBJ2-3,TRBV4-1,many,TGCGCCAGCAGCCCCCCGAGAGTATTGGGGGAAGATACGCAGTATTTT,CASSPPRVLGEDTQYF
.,TRBJ1-2,TRBV20-1,few,TGCAGCGCCTCGCAGGGGAGTGACTATGGCTACACCTTC,CSASQGSDYGYTF
TRBD1,TRBJ1-6,TRBV20-1,.,TGCAGTGCTAGAGATGGGGGGACAGGGACCTCACCCCTCCACTTT,CSARDGGTGTSPLHF
TRBD1,TRBJ2-3,TRBV5-1,.,TGCGCCAGCAGCTTGGAAGGACAGGGGTCCGCAGATACGCAGTATTTT,CASSLEGQGSADTQYF
.,TRBJ2-7,TRBV12-5,many,TGTGCTAGTGGTTTGAAGTCGATCTACGAGCAGTACTTC,CASGLKSIYEQYF
.,TRBJ2-1,TRBV5-5,.,TGTGCCAGCAGCCCACCCCTAACGGGGAATGAGCAGTTCTTC,CASSPPLTGNEQFF
.,TRBJ1-3,TRBV2,few,TGTGCCAGCAGTGACTTGGGGACGGTAGGAAACACCATATATTTT,CASSDLGTVGNTIYF
TRBD1,TRBJ1-2,TRBV28,many,TGTGCCAGCAGTATAGGGACAGGGCAACATAACTATGGCTACACCTTC,CASSIGTGQHNYGYTF
.,TRBJ1-2,TRBV12-5,many,TGTGCTAGTGGTCTCACCTTATTGGCTGGCTACACCTTC,CASGLTLLAGYTF
.,TRBJ1-1,TRBV20-1,many,TGCAGTGCTAGTAGTCCCCGCCAGGGAGGGACTGAAGCTTTCTTT,CSASSPRQGGTEAFF
TRBD1,TRBJ2-5,TRBV30,many,TGTGCCTGGAGTAGGAGACAGGGGATTGAGACCCAGTACTTC,CAWSRRQGIETQYF
.,TRBJ1-1,TRBV11-2,many,TGTGCCAGCACCGACGGATGGGACACTGAAGCTTTCTTT,CASTDGWDTEAFF
TRBD1,TRBJ2-6,TRBV30,few,TGTGCCTGGAGTCATCGGACAGGGGTTCGAATAGTTGGGGCCAACGTCCTGACTTTC,CAWSHRTGVRIVGANVLTF
TRBD2,TRBJ2-1,TRBV3-1,many,TGTGCCAGCAGCCCGAGTGGAGCGGGGGGGAATGAGCAGTTCTTC,CASSPSGAGGNEQFF
TRBD2,TRBJ2-3,TRBV30,.,TGTGCCCGAGGATTCGGGGCGGGAGCGGCAGATACGCAGTATTTT,CARGFGAGAADTQYF
TRBD1,TRBJ1-1,TRBV10-3,few,TGTGCCATCAGTGGAGGGACAGAGAACACTGAAGCTTTCTTT,CAISGGTENTEAFF
.,TRBJ2-7,TRBV6-9,.,TGTGCCAGCAGTTACGGTAGCGGAAGCTACGAGCAGTACTTC,CASSYGSGSYEQYF
.,TRBJ1-5,TRBV29-1,.,TGCAGCGCTTCCTTGCTCAATCAGCCCCAGCATTTT,CSASLLNQPQHF
.,TRBJ2-2,TRBV2,.,TGTGCCAGCAAGGACCTCGAAACTGGGGAGCTGTTTTTT,CASKDLETGELFF
.,TRBJ1-1,TRBV5-1,.,TGCGCCAGCAGAAAGGGGGACACTGGAAATGAAGCTTTCTTT,CASRKGDTGNEAFF
TRBD1,TRBJ1-4,TRBV2,few,TGTGCCAGCAGGGGATATGTAAAGACGGGACAGGGTGGCGAAAAACTGTTTTTT,CASRGYVKTGQGGEKLFF
.,TRBJ2-1,TRBV19,many,TGTGCCAGTAAGGTTACGGGGACTGGGCGCGACAATGAGCAGTTCTTC,CASKVTGTGRDNEQFF
TRBD2,TRBJ2-5,TRBV5-1,.,TGCGCCAGCAGCCCGGAGACTAGCGGTCCGACCCAGTACTTC,CASSPETSGPTQYF
.,TRBJ1-2,TRBV5-1,many,TGCGCCAGCAGCTTGGAACCGGGGGCATGGGGCTACACCTTC,CASSLEPGAWGYTF
.,TRBJ2-1,TRBV14,.,TGTGCCGGCAGCCAAAGGTGGATGGGGGAACCTTTCTTC,CAGSQRWMGEPFF
.,TRBJ1-5,TRBV5-4,.,TGTGCCAGCAGCTTGGGGGGGGCTCAGCCCCAGCATTTT,CASSLGGAQPQHF
TRBD1,TRBJ2-3,TRBV10-3,many,TGTGCCATCAGTGAGGACAGGGCCGCGGTTACGCAGTATTTT,CAISEDRAAVTQYF
.,TRBJ2-1,TRBV3-1,many,TGTGCCAGCAGCCAGGTTTCCCAGGAGCAGTTCTTC,CASSQVSQEQFF
TRBD1,TRBJ1-2,TRBV7-9,few,TGTGCCAGCAGCCCAACAGGGGTTGATGGCTACACCTTC,CASSPTGVDGYTF
TRBD1,TRBJ2-3,TRBV29-1,many,TGCAGCGCCACGACAGGGCAGGATACGCAGTATTTT,CSATTGQDTQYF
.,TRBJ2-7,TRBV12-3/TRBV12-4,many,TGTGCCAGCAGTTTGGCCGGGAGTGACTACGAGCAGTACTTC,CASSLAGSDYEQYF
.,TRBJ2-3,TRBV5-1,few,TGCGCCAGCAGCTTGGGTGGTAATACGCAGTATTTT,CASSLGGNTQYF
.,TRBJ2-5,TRBV2,many,TGTGCCAGCAGTGTGTACCAAGAGACCCAGTACTTC,CASSVYQETQYF
.,TRBJ2-5,TRBV9,few,TGTGCCAGCAGCGTAGATGGCGGGGTTGAGGAGACCCAGTACTTC,CASSVDGGVEETQYF
TRBD1,TRBJ2-7,TRBV6-5,many,TGTGCCAGCAGTTATTCACTAGCAGGGGGCCACGAGCAGTACTTC,CASSYSLAGGHEQYF
TRBD2,TRBJ2-7,TRBV12-3/TRBV12-4,many,TGTGCCAGCAGTTTAGGGACTAGCGGCCCGACCGAGCAGTACTTC,CASSLGTSGPTEQYF
.,TRBJ2-5,TRBV11-2,.,TGTGCCAGCAGCTTAGTGATAGAGAACCAGTACTTC,CASSLVIENQYF
TRBD2,TRBJ2-7,TRBV10-3,many,TGTGCCATCAGTGGGGGGGCTAGCGGGAAGCGCGTCTCGTACGAGCAGTACTTC,CAISGGASGKRVSYEQYF
.,TRBJ1-1,TRBV20-1,many,TGCAGTGCCGGGAAGGCTTGGACAGCGAACACTGAAGCTTTCTTT,CSAGKAWTANTEAFF
TRBD2,TRBJ2-7,TRBV20-1,few,TGCAGTGCCCTTATAGCGGGAGGGCCCGACGAGCAGTACTTC,CSALIAGGPDEQYF
TRBD2,TRBJ2-7,TRBV12-3/TRBV12-4,.,TGTGCCAGCAGCCTTGGGACTAGCGGGGGGGCCTACGAGCAGTACTTC,CASSLGTSGGAYEQYF
TRBD2,TRBJ2-3,TRBV5-1,many,TGCGCCAGCAGCTTGGAGGGACTAGATTTCGATACGCAGTATTTT,CASSLEGLDFDTQYF
.,TRBJ1-1,TRBV19,few,TGTGCCAGTAGTCTTGGACACCGGGCCTTCAACACTGAAGCTTTCTTT,CASSLGHRAFNTEAFF
TRBD1,TRBJ2-3,TRBV5-1,few,TGCGCCAGCAGCGCACACAGGGGGATTAGCACAGATACGCAGTATTTT,CASSAHRGISTDTQYF
.,TRBJ2-7,TRBV5-5,.,TGTGCCAGCAGCTGGCAGTCCTACTACGAGCAGTACTTC,CASSWQSYYEQYF